Each of the 27 T cell receptor beta chains below was sequenced from the same sample in a study of blood T cell repertoires in COVID-19 (dated by TCRdb to 2020 to 2022). The library was prepared using the immunoSEQ multiplex PCR assay. The source is immuneACCESS, and TCRdb retained only in-frame sequences with V and J called. Part of the clones is not carried over; for the studies checked, unresolved V genes explain less than half of this, and the remainder is unexplained. Within this sample are tens of thousands of clones, with 86% of them counted one time only. Of the sample, approximately 27% is held by the ten largest clones. Sequencing was done on a sample of peripheral blood. The receptor set was obtained from a human donor in a cohort sampled during active COVID-19.

The DNA for the CDR3 is TGTGCCAGCAGCCCGAGAAGGACAGGGGGCTTTGGGGCCAACGTCCTGACTTTC. It is translated as CASSPRRTGGFGANVLTF. The V call is TRBV7-6, the J call TRBJ2-6; 11 bases are shared with TRBD1. CDR1 and CDR2 (germline): SGHVS, FNYEAQ. The CDR3 totals 18 residues. Germline trimming cut 5 bases from V and 3 bases from J; bases unmatched to any gene: 9. Combining the CDR3 with reference TRBV7-6 and TRBJ2-6 gives the whole variable domain GAGVSQSPRYKVTKRGQDVALRCDPISGHVSLYWYRQALGQGPEFLTYFNYEAQQDKSGLPNDRFSAERPEGSISTLTIQRTEQRDSAMYRCASSPRRTGGFGANVLTFGAGSRLTVL.

The chain links TRBV29-1 to TRBJ1-4, with unresolved D. V lost 6 bases to trimming and J lost 0 bases, with 5 bases between them. Germline V gene data show CDR1 as SQVTM and CDR2 as ANQGSEA. The CDR3 loop spans 12 amino acids. In DNA form, the CDR3 reads TGCAGCGTATTAGCAACTAATGAAAAACTGTTTTTT. Translating it yields CSVLATNEKLFF.

This chain joins TRBV21-1 and TRBJ2-7; the D call of TRBD2 is as the table states it, not checked on the DNA. TRBV21-1 is an annotated pseudogene. The CDR3 contains 14 residues. The chain's CDR3 is CASSLAGFPYEQYF. The CDR3, as DNA: TGTGCCAGCAGCTTAGCCGGATTCCCCTACGAGCAGTACTTC.

This chain joins TRBV27 and TRBJ1-2, with D hard to call. V was shortened by 6 bases and J by 3 bases, with 11 bases between the two germline ends. The germline gives CDR1 MNHEY, CDR2 SMNVEV (reference sequence). The CDR3 length is 13 residues. Here the CDR3 reads CASSLRGHYGYTF. Here the CDR3 DNA reads TGTGCCAGCAGCTTGCGGGGTCACTATGGCTACACCTTC.

The V call is TRBV4-1, the J call TRBJ2-3; 9 bases fit TRBD2. V was clipped by 4 bases and J by 11 bases; unmatched bases: 4. The CDR3 runs 12 residues. Germline V CDR1 and CDR2: MGHRA, YSYEKL. CDR3 sequence reads: CASSPLAGEQYF. The CDR3, as DNA: TGCGCCAGCAGCCCTTTAGCGGGGGAGCAGTATTTT.

The V gene is TRBV5-1, the J gene TRBJ1-2; D not resolved. Trimming took 4 bases from V and 2 from J, leaving 12 bases between them. This CDR3 spans 14 amino acids. Germline assignment: CDR1 SGHRS and CDR2 YFSETQ. The CDR3 DNA is TGCGCCAGCAGCAGGGAGGGCAGCAACTATGGCTACACCTTC. This encodes CASSREGSNYGYTF.

The V and J genes are TRBV18 and TRBJ1-1; D not certain. V dropped 3 bases and J dropped 0 bases, with 8 bases sitting between them. Germline V lookup: CDR1 KGHSH, CDR2 LQKENI. This CDR3 comprises 14 residues. The CDR3 region is CASSPPNLNTEAFF. For the CDR3, the DNA is TGTGCCAGCTCACCCCCAAATCTGAACACTGAAGCTTTCTTT.

In this sample, this clone turned up a few times. The junction departs from the called germline gene at one end, perhaps through a read error. V usage is TRBV29-1 and J usage is TRBJ2-7, with 9 nucleotides matching TRBD1. Looked up from germline, CDR1 is SQVTM and CDR2 is ANQGSEA. The CDR3 runs to 12 residues. CDR3 sequence reads: CSFEGQGNEQYF. In DNA form, the CDR3 reads TGCAGCTTTGAGGGACAGGGAAACGAGCAGTACTTC.

The rearrangement joins TRBV2 to TRBJ2-7; 9 nucleotides agree with TRBD1. Germline loops: CDR1 SNHLY, CDR2 FYNNEI. This CDR3 region has 14 residues. J lost 4 bases, V lost 4 bases, and 5 bases had no gene match. The CDR3 DNA follows: TGTGCCAGCAGTGCCGGGACAGGGAGGTACGAGCAGTACTTC. Encoded protein: CASSAGTGRYEQYF.

The chain employs TRBV5-6 and TRBJ1-1; D unresolved. V shed 4 bases and J shed 1 base, with 11 bases lying between them. CDR3 length equals 14 residues. The germline gives CDR1 SGHDT, CDR2 YYEEEE. The CDR3 coding sequence is TGTGCCAGCAGCCCCCTAGATAGGAACACTGAAGCTTTCTTT. This gives the protein CASSPLDRNTEAFF.

The CDR3: CASSQAGGHEQYF. The CDR3 bases are TGTGCCAGCAGCCAGGCGGGGGGCCACGAGCAGTACTTC. The chain employs TRBV3-1 (or the pseudogene TRBV3-2) and TRBJ2-7; 8 bases match TRBD2. Trimming took 3 bases from V and 5 from J; bases not matched to a gene: 3. The CDR3 is 13 residues long. The V gene's germline CDR1 is LGHDT and CDR2 YNNKEL (reference sequence).

This chain connects TRBV19 to TRBJ2-1, with 10 bases fitting TRBD1. This CDR3 comprises 15 residues. Trimming took 4 bases from V and 4 from J; bases not matched to a gene: 4. Germline CDR1 is LNHDA and CDR2 is SQIVND (reference sequence). In DNA, the CDR3 is TGTGCCAGTAGTACCGGGACAGGGGCGTACAATGAGCAGTTCTTC. Its protein product is CASSTGTGAYNEQFF.

DNA for the CDR3: TGTGCCAGTAGCGGGGGGACGAACACCGGGGAGCTGTTTTTT. Protein sequence: CASSGGTNTGELFF. The chain couples TRBV19 to TRBJ2-2; 7 bases are a match to TRBD2. Unmatched junction bases numbered 1, after V lost 6 bases and J lost 0 bases. Looked up from germline, CDR1 is LNHDA and CDR2 is SQIVND (reference sequence). This CDR3 spans 14 amino acids.

The chain joins TRBV5-8 to TRBJ1-1; 9 nucleotides match TRBD1. With 0 bases clipped from V and 10 bases from J, the junction kept 4 bases outside the gene matches. Germline V gene sequence: CDR1 SGHTS, CDR2 YDEGEE. The CDR3 length is 13 residues. CDR3 coding DNA: TGTGCCAGCAGCTTGGCGGACAGGGGCTCAGCTTTCTTT. This encodes CASSLADRGSAFF.

The CDR3 DNA reads as TGTGCCAGCACCTCGACAGGGTTCATTGGTAATGAAAAACTGTTTTTT. Protein sequence: CASTSTGFIGNEKLFF. V and J are TRBV28 and TRBJ1-4; 7 bases match TRBD1. This CDR3 is built from 16 residues. V lost 7 bases and J lost 4; bases outside the gene matches: 12. Germline loops: CDR1 MDHEN, CDR2 SYDVKM.

The chain has TRBV5-1 and TRBJ1-1; D perhaps matches TRBD1 (5 bases). The germline V gene has CDR1 SGHRS and CDR2 YFSETQ. The CDR3 length is 13 residues. With 4 bases removed from V and 2 bases from J, the gap between germline ends came to 9 bases. The CDR3 DNA sequence: TGCGCCAGCAGCACGGGGGATAACACTGAAGCTTTCTTT. Translating gives CASSTGDNTEAFF.

This rearrangement joins TRBV11-2 to TRBJ2-4, with D possibly being TRBD1 (5 bases). The CDR3 is 15 amino acids. Looked up from germline, CDR1 is SGHAT and CDR2 is FQNNGV. Trimming stripped 5 bases from V and 6 bases from J, with 17 bases between. CDR3 amino acids: CASSTPSGRGNIQYF. DNA for the CDR3: TGTGCCAGCAGCACACCTTCGGGTAGGGGAAACATTCAGTACTTC. The whole variable domain, remainder taken from reference TRBV11-2 and TRBJ2-4, is EAGVAQSPRYKIIEKRQSVAFWCNPISGHATLYWYQQILGQGPKLLIQFQNNGVVDDSQLPKDRFSAERLKGVDSTLKIQPAKLEDSAVYLCASSTPSGRGNIQYFGAGTRLSVL.

The CDR3 sequence: CASSSRVGSYNEQFF. The CDR3, as DNA: TGTGCCAGCAGCTCCCGGGTCGGTTCCTACAATGAGCAGTTCTTC. J is TRBJ2-1 and V is TRBV5-5; the D is unclear. From germline, CDR1 is SGHKS and CDR2 YYEKEE (reference sequence). This CDR3 has 15 amino acids. V was clipped by 3 bases and J by 1 base, with 11 bases between them.

V is TRBV5-1 and J is TRBJ1-1; 10 positions agree with TRBD1. In germline, CDR1 is SGHRS, CDR2 YFSETQ. V shed 5 bases, J shed 0 bases, and the junction held 4 bases outside the gene matches. The CDR3 consists of 15 residues. The CDR3 coding sequence is TGCGCCAGCAGGAGGGGACAGGGGTTGAACACTGAAGCTTTCTTT. Its translation is CASRRGQGLNTEAFF.

V usage is TRBV7-8 and J usage is TRBJ2-7, with 8 nucleotides matching TRBD1. Germline assignment: CDR1 SGHVS and CDR2 FQNEAQ. The CDR3 totals 18 residues. The V segment lost 5 bases and the J segment 0 bases; nucleotides outside the gene matches: 15. The CDR3 spells CASSPGQGAGFLSYEQYF. CDR3 DNA sequence: TGTGCCAGCAGCCCTGGACAGGGAGCAGGTTTCCTCTCCTACGAGCAGTACTTC.

The V and J genes are TRBV6-5 and TRBJ2-7; no firm D call. V lost 5 bases to trimming and J lost 6 bases, with 8 bases between them. Germline lookup yields CDR1 MNHEY and CDR2 SVGAGI. The CDR3 sequence is 11 residues long. CDR3 region: CASSTPGEQYF. CDR3 sequence (DNA): TGTGCCAGCAGTACTCCTGGCGAGCAGTACTTC.

This sequence joins TRBV6-6 and TRBJ1-2; 11 positions match TRBD1. This CDR3 is built from 14 residues. In germline, CDR1 is MNHNY, CDR2 SVGAGI (reference sequence). V lost 2 bases, J lost 8 bases, and 4 bases stayed unmatched. CDR3 amino acids: CASSYGQGARGYTF. CDR3 bases: TGTGCCAGCAGTTACGGACAGGGGGCGCGAGGCTACACCTTC.

The chain recombines TRBV12-5 with TRBJ2-1, with TRBD2 identical over 7 bases. Trimming at V came to 7 bases and at J to 0 bases, leaving 6 bases not matched to a gene. The CDR3 extends over 15 amino acids. Germline CDR1 and CDR2: LGHNT and FRNRAP. The CDR3, as DNA: TGTGCTAGTGCGGCTAGCGGCAGCTCCTACAATGAGCAGTTCTTC. It codes for CASAASGSSYNEQFF. Looking up the rest from reference TRBV12-5 and TRBJ2-1 gives the full variable domain: DARVTQTPRHKVTEMGQEVTMRCQPILGHNTVFWYRQTMMQGLELLAYFRNRAPLDDSGMPKDRFSAEMPDATLATLKIQPSEPRDSAVYFCASAASGSSYNEQFFGPGTRLTVL.

Only one count was recorded for this clone. The chain couples TRBV10-3 to TRBJ1-2; TRBD1 aligns across 12 bases. The CDR3 loop spans 17 amino acids. CDR1 is ENHRY, CDR2 SYGVKD, per germline. V lost 7 bases and J lost 4; bases outside the gene matches: 13. CDR3: CAITSPGQGATLYGYTF. In nucleotides, the CDR3 is TGTGCCATCACCTCCCCGGGACAGGGGGCTACCCTCTATGGCTACACCTTC.

The J gene is TRBJ1-5, the V gene TRBV5-1; D unresolved. The germline V gene encodes CDR1 SGHRS and CDR2 YFSETQ. Deletions cut 0 bases from V and 2 bases from J, with 6 bases between. The CDR3 spans 14 residues. CDR3 DNA: TGCGCCAGCAGCTTGGGGCTGGGCAATCAGCCCCAGCATTTT. It yields the protein CASSLGLGNQPQHF.

This chain uses TRBV7-9 with TRBJ1-2, with 8 bases matching TRBD1. The CDR3 is 14 amino acids. Trimming took 5 bases from V and 6 from J; bases not matched to a gene: 8. Per the germline V gene, CDR1 is SEHNR and CDR2 is FQNEAQ (reference sequence). CDR3 sequence reads: CASSQFQGAHGYTF. The CDR3 DNA reads TGTGCCAGCAGCCAGTTTCAGGGGGCGCATGGCTACACCTTC.

The chain uses TRBV18 and TRBJ1-1; tentative D call: TRBD1 (6 bases). The germline CDR1 and CDR2 sequences are KGHSH and LQKENI. This CDR3 is 15 amino acids long. V lost 6 bases to trimming and J lost 3 bases, with 17 bases between them. The CDR3 here is CASSYGQSAYTEAFF. In nucleotides, the CDR3 is TGTGCCAGCTCCTATGGACAGTCCGCATACACTGAAGCTTTCTTT.